This TCR beta chain was documented in a study of shared clonotypes between healthy human individuals. The wider study: Plates per donor: three CD4 naive, three CD4 memory, two CD8 naive, one CD8 memory.

Regarding the study as a whole: Naive CD4 clonotypes overlapped across several donors at approximately 5.5%. Sequencing depth was predicted to influence how clonotypes are shared among donors.

The sorted-subset replicate PCRs were given approximately 190 ng DNA, which is tens of thousands of T cell genomes. Assay used: immunoSEQ multiplex PCR; TCRdb lists only in-frame clones, some missing. The repertoire consists of around 1,900,000 clones, with over 85% occurring once and the leading ten covering about 1.7%. About this clone itself: What it binds is unknown.

CD8 cells classed as naive were CD45RO-negative and positively selected for CCR7, excluding terminally differentiated effector memory CD45RA+ cells. The receptor was isolated from a man between 18 and 29 years old in good health. Some clones in this sample may be carry-over from other donors' samples. The sample comprised naive CD8+ T cells from PBMCs.

As DNA, the CDR3 is TGCGCCAGCAGTCCGATATCGCCAGGCACTGAAGCTTTCTTT. As protein: CASSPISPGTEAFF. The chain uses TRBV4-1 and TRBJ1-1; D ambiguous. This CDR3 region has 14 residues. V gave up 6 bases and J gave up 4 bases, with 15 bases separating them. CDR1 is MGHRA, CDR2 YSYEKL, per germline.